This T cell receptor beta chain was profiled in a study of T cell repertoires in cytomegalovirus infection. Study summary: Both CMV infection and a matching HLA type were indicated by public TCR beta signatures. General study findings and limits: Pooled public TCR beta family frequency picked out CMV carriers with the relevant HLA. CMV-specific TCR beta clonotypes restricted by HLA-C were the ones dominating the ex vivo response.

CDR1 is DFQATT, CDR2 SNEGSKA, per germline (reference sequence). V lost 6 bases and J lost 4; bases outside the gene matches: 7. The CDR3 has 14 residues. Comments on this clonotype: Its target is unknown.

Each CDR3 protein is one row after TCRdb ran MiXCR on the reads. This sample has around 450,000 distinct CDR3 sequences, with approximately 30% found just once. Sample: PBMCs. The J gene is TRBJ1-4, the V gene TRBV20-1, with 8 bases matching TRBD1. The sequence came from a human donor in good health (CMV status not recorded). Some clones in this sample may be carry-over from other donors' samples. The CDR3 coding sequence is TGCAGTGCATCCGGGACAGGCCGTAATGAAAAACTGTTTTTT. It yields the protein CSASGTGRNEKLFF.